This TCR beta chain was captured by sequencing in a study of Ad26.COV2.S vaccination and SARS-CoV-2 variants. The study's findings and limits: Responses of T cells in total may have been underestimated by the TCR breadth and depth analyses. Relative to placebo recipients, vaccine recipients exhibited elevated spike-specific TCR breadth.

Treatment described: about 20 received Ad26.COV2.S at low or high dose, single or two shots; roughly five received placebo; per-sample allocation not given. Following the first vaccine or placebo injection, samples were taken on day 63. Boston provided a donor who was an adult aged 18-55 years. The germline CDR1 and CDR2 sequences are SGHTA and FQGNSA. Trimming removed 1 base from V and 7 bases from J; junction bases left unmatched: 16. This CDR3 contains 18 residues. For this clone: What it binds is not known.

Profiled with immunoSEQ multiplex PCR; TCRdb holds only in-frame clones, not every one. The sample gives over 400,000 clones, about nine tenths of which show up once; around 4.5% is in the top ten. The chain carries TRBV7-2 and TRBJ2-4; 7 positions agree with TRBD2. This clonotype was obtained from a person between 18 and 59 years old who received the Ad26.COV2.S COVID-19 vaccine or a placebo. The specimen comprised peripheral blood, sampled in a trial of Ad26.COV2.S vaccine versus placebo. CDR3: CASSLGAGPTSARNIQYF. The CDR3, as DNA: TGTGCCAGCAGCTTAGGAGCGGGACCCACTTCGGCCAGGAACATTCAGTACTTC.